This record looks at one TCR beta chain sequence and its context. The target antigen is unknown. From the 5' RACE reads, TCRdb called clonotypes with MiXCR, one entry per CDR3 protein. The profile covers about 420,000 distinct CDR3 sequences, with around 20% appearing a single time and 16% taken by the ten largest. This sample was included in a study of CD8 T cells in ankylosing spondylitis. Study-wide points: According to the report, clones linked to the disease were significantly enriched in matched synovial fluid samples taken from ankylosing spondylitis patients. Among TCR beta sequences, a motif of 7 to 9 highly homologous variants appeared characteristic of ankylosing spondylitis blood.

There are 16 residues in the CDR3. Germline lookup yields CDR1 MNHNS and CDR2 SASEGT. V was clipped by 8 bases and J by 0 bases, with 14 bases between them. Specimen: blood, either unsorted or a sorted T cell fraction (not recorded which). The V call is TRBV6-1, the J call TRBJ2-6, with a weak D call TRBD2 (5 bases). This clonotype originated in a male donor with ankylosing spondylitis. CDR3 region: CASSEGPISGANVLTF. Here the CDR3 DNA reads TGTGCCAGCTCCGAGGGCCCGATCTCTGGGGCCAACGTCCTGACTTTC.